A single sample gave rise to the 7 T cell receptor beta chains below, sequenced in a study of OX40 agonist ivuxolimab in advanced cancers. Clones were sequenced by immunoSEQ multiplex PCR, and TCRdb holds only the in-frame ones, with some missing. The data show about 60,000 clones, roughly nine tenths seen once. This material consisted of CD4+ or CD8+ T cells sorted from blood, taken in a trial of the OX40 agonist ivuxolimab. The receptors shown here come from an adult with an advanced solid tumor such as melanoma, head and neck, liver or kidney cancer.

This rearrangement joins TRBV2 to TRBJ1-5, with D possibly TRBD1 on 5 matching bases. CDR1 and CDR2 from the germline V gene are SNHLY and FYNNEI. This CDR3 has 14 amino acids. V lost 4 bases and J 14 bases, leaving 21 bases between the germline ends. The CDR3 sequence is CASSVDRPNQLEHF. The CDR3 region has the DNA TGTGCCAGCAGTGTAGACAGACCCAATCAGCTGGAGCATTTT.

This chain uses TRBV7-9 with TRBJ2-1, with TRBD2 matching 8 bases. Unmatched junction bases numbered 7, after V lost 3 bases and J lost 6 bases. Germline CDR1 reads SEHNR; CDR2 reads FQNEAQ (reference sequence). This CDR3 has 15 residues. The CDR3 reads CASSFLGGEGNEQFF. For the CDR3, the DNA is TGTGCCAGCAGCTTTCTCGGGGGGGAAGGCAATGAGCAGTTCTTC.

The V call is TRBV5-1, the J call TRBJ2-1; 14 bases line up with TRBD2. The trim removed 2 bases at V and 10 bases at J, leaving 5 bases unmatched. Germline V gene sequence: CDR1 SGHRS, CDR2 YFSETQ. The CDR3 covers 15 residues. This CDR3 is CASSFGLAGGLEQFF. CDR3 nucleotide sequence: TGCGCCAGCAGCTTCGGACTAGCGGGAGGCTTAGAGCAGTTCTTC.

V gene TRBV30 combines with J gene TRBJ2-1; D may be TRBD2 (5 bases). Trimming took off 0 bases at V and 4 bases at J, with 13 bases between the two ends. Germline values: CDR1 GTSNPN, CDR2 SVGIG (reference sequence). The CDR3 is 15 residues long. CDR3 amino acids: CAWSVPRALYNEQFF. The CDR3 nucleotides are TGTGCCTGGAGTGTCCCGCGGGCTCTATACAATGAGCAGTTCTTC. Full variable domain (outside the CDR3, taken from reference TRBV30 and TRBJ2-1): SQTIHQWPATLVQPVGSPLSLECTVEGTSNPNLYWYRQAAGRGLQLLFYSVGIGQISSEVPQNLSASRPQDRQFILSSKKLLLSDSGFYLCAWSVPRALYNEQFFGPGTRLTVL.

The count of this clone is one. The V call is TRBV28, the J call TRBJ1-3, with D uncertain. Germline-derived CDR1 and CDR2 are MDHEN and SYDVKM. The CDR3 contains 13 residues. With 5 bases removed from V and 3 bases from J, the gap between germline ends came to 8 bases. CDR3 in amino acids: CASSPTIGNTIYF. DNA for the CDR3: TGTGCCAGCAGTCCAACGATTGGAAACACCATATATTTT.

The chain recombines TRBV27 with TRBJ2-1, with TRBD2 identical over 13 bases. This CDR3 contains 17 residues. Germline CDR1 is MNHEY and CDR2 is SMNVEV (reference sequence). V shed 0 bases and J 5 bases; nucleotides not matched to a gene: 4. DNA of the CDR3: TGTGCCAGCAGTTTATCCCGGACTAGCGGGAGTCACAATGAGCAGTTCTTC. Translated: CASSLSRTSGSHNEQFF.

The V gene is TRBV5-6, the J gene TRBJ2-2; D might be TRBD1 (5 bases). Looked up from germline, CDR1 is SGHDT and CDR2 is YYEEEE. The V and J ends lost 3 bases and 0 bases respectively, with 9 bases between them. This CDR3 has 15 amino acids. Here the CDR3 reads CASSSDMTNTGELFF. In DNA, the CDR3 is TGTGCCAGCAGCTCGGACATGACGAACACCGGGGAGCTGTTTTTT.